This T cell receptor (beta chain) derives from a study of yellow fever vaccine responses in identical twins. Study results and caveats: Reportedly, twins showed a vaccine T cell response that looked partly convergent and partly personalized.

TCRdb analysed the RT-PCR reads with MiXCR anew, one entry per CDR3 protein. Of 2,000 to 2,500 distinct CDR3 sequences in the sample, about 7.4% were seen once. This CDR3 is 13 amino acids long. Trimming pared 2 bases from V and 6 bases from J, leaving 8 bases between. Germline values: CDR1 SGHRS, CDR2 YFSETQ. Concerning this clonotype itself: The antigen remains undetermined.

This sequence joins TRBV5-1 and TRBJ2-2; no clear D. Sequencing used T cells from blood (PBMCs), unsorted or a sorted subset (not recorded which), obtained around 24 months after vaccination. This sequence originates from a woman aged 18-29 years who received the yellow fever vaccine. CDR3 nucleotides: TGCGCCAGCAGCTTTTCTGGTCCCGGGGAGCTGTTTTTT. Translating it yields CASSFSGPGELFF. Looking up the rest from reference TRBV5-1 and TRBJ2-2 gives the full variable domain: KAGVTQTPRYLIKTRGQQVTLSCSPISGHRSVSWYQQTPGQGLQFLFEYFSETQRNKGNFPGRFSGRQFSNSRSEMNVSTLELGDSALYLCASSFSGPGELFFGEGSRLTVL.